This TCR beta chain was captured by sequencing in a study of Ad26.COV2.S vaccination and SARS-CoV-2 variants. The overall study: The trial was COV1001 and the donor's arm was Ad26.COV2.S. Findings and caveats of the study: In TCR breadth and depth analyses, total T cell responses may have been underestimated. Participants given vaccine showed non-spike TCR breadth similar to that of placebo recipients.

Sequencing was performed with immunoSEQ multiplex PCR; in TCRdb, only in-frame clones are kept and a portion is missing. Counted here are roughly 300,000 clones, more than 85% occurring once; the ten biggest clones make up approximately 5%. CDR3 size: 14 residues. With 6 bases clipped from V and 3 bases from J, the junction kept 8 bases outside the gene matches. Germline assignment: CDR1 SNHLY and CDR2 FYNNEI. Specified treatment: some 20 received Ad26.COV2.S at low or high dose, single or two shots; 5 received placebo; per-sample allocation not given. Sampling was performed 63 days after the first vaccine or placebo injection. Of note for this clone: What it binds is not known.

J is TRBJ2-7 and V is TRBV2, with 7 bases aligning to TRBD1. The sequence was obtained from a person aged 18 to 65 who received the Ad26.COV2.S COVID-19 vaccine or a placebo. Sequenced here: peripheral blood, sampled in a trial of Ad26.COV2.S vaccine versus placebo. The CDR3 spells CASRLDRSSYEQYF. As DNA, the CDR3 is TGTGCCAGCAGATTGGACAGGTCTAGCTACGAGCAGTACTTC. The whole variable domain, filled in from reference TRBV2 and TRBJ2-7, reads EPEVTQTPSHQVTQMGQEVILRCVPISNHLYFYWYRQILGQKVEFLVSFYNNEISEKSEIFDDQFSVERPDGSNFTLKIRSTKLEDSAMYFCASRLDRSSYEQYFGPGTRLTVT.